The subject of this entry is one T cell receptor (beta chain). The source of the sample is a study of shared clonotypes between healthy human individuals. Only in-frame clones appear in the TCRdb table, and some are missing; sequencing was by immunoSEQ multiplex PCR. The sample records millions of clones, 85% to 95% being singletons. CDR1 and CDR2 from the germline V gene are SGHRS and YFSETQ. Trimming took 4 bases from V and 6 from J, leaving 19 bases between them. The CDR3 runs 15 residues. The TCR comes from a man between 18 and 35 years old in good health. V gene TRBV5-1 combines with J gene TRBJ1-1; D may be TRBD1 (6 bases). Sequenced sample: naive CD4+ T cells sorted from blood. Subset in this sample: CD45RA+ positively selected. As DNA, the CDR3 is TGCGCCAGCAGCCATAACCCAACGACAGGATCTGAAGCTTTCTTT. Translating it yields CASSHNPTTGSEAFF.